This TCR beta chain was recovered during a study of blood T cell repertoires in COVID-19. Study-level background: The United States, Italy and Spain were the sources of the acute and convalescent COVID-19 samples.

Sequenced by immunoSEQ multiplex PCR; TCRdb stores in-frame clones only, minus some. The sample has around 190,000 clones; 76% are singletons. Germline V CDR1 and CDR2: SGHNT, YYREEE (reference sequence). Between the trimmed V and J ends, which lost 1 base and 7 bases, there was a span of 12 bases. The CDR3 extends over 14 amino acids. Sequenced input: PBMCs or T cells enriched from blood (not recorded which). The genes are TRBV5-4 and TRBJ2-1; D possibly corresponds to TRBD1 (5 bases). The clonotype comes from a woman aged 45-59 years with acute COVID-19. This CDR3 is CASSLSSHRNEQFF. The CDR3 region has the DNA TGTGCCAGCAGCTTGTCCAGTCACAGGAATGAGCAGTTCTTC.